The TCR beta chain under discussion was sequenced for a study of T cell repertoires in cytomegalovirus infection. For this clonotype: What it binds is unknown.

MiXCR, run by TCRdb on the reads, gives a single entry per CDR3 protein. The data show 150,000 or so distinct CDR3 sequences, roughly 22% seen once. The CDR3 covers 14 residues. Per the germline V gene, CDR1 is MRHNA and CDR2 is SNTAGT. Between the trimmed V and J ends, which lost 3 bases and 4 bases, there was a span of 12 bases. The receptor was isolated from a human donor in good health (CMV status not recorded). Some clones in this sample may be carry-over from other donors' samples. This specimen consisted of CD8+ T cells from cultured PBMCs, obtained from culture after CMV antigen stimulation. The chain couples TRBV6-4 to TRBJ1-1; D is undetermined. The DNA for the CDR3 is TGTGCCAGCAGTGAAACGACGATGAGCACTGAAGCTTTCTTT. Protein sequence: CASSETTMSTEAFF.